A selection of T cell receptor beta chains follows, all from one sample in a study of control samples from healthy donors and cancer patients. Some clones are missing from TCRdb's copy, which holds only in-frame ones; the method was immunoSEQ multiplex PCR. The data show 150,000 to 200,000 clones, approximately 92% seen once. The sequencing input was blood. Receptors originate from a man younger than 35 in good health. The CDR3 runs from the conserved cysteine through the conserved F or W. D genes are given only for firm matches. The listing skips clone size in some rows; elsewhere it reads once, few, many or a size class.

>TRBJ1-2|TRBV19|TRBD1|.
TGTGCCAGTAGTATCCGACAGGGGCCCTTCCCCTATGGCTACACCTTC
CASSIRQGPFPYGYTF
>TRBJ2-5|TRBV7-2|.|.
TGTGCCAGCAGCTTAGAGGGGAGGGGGGCAGAGACCCAGTACTTC
CASSLEGRGAETQYF
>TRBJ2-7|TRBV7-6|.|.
TGTGCCAGCAGCACCCCAGACGGCGCCTCCTACGAGCAGTACTTC
CASSTPDGASYEQYF
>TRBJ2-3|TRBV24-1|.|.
TGTGCCACCAGTGATCCCTACAAAGATACGCAGTATTTT
CATSDPYKDTQYF
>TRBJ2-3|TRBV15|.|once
TGTGCCACCAAAGGGACGTCGAGCACAGATACGCAGTATTTT
CATKGTSSTDTQYF
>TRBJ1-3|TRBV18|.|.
TGTGCCAGCTCACCGGGGGTCAACTCTGGAAACACCATATATTTT
CASSPGVNSGNTIYF
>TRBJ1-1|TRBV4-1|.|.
TGCGCCAGCCGGCGAGCAGCCCAGAACACTGAAGCTTTCTTT
CASRRAAQNTEAFF
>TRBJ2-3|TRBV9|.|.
TGTGCCAGCAGCTACCAGGGTACAGATACGCAGTATTTT
CASSYQGTDTQYF
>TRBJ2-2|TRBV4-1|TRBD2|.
TGCGCCAGCAGCCATCCCGGGGGGGCCGCCGGGGAGCTGTTTTTT
CASSHPGGAAGELFF
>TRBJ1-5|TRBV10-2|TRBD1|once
TGCGCCAGCACTGGACAGGCGCCTCTCAATCAGCCCCAGCATTTT
CASTGQAPLNQPQHF
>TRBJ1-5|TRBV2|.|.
TGTGCCAGCAGTGGTGCCGGGGCGAACGGGAATCAGCCCCAGCATTTT
CASSGAGANGNQPQHF
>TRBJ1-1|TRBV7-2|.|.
TGTGCCAGCAGCTATGGTAGGGCCATGAACACTGAAGCTTTCTTT
CASSYGRAMNTEAFF
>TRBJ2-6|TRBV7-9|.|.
TGTGCCAGCAGCTTATGGCCGGGGCCCTCTGGGGCCAACGTCCTGACTTTC
CASSLWPGPSGANVLTF
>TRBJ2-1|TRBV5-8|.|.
TGTGCCAGCAGCTTCAGGGGGGGCTCCTACAATGAGCAGTTCTTC
CASSFRGGSYNEQFF
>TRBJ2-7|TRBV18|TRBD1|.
TGTGCCAGCTCACGGGACAGGGGGCCCGAGCAGTACTTC
CASSRDRGPEQYF
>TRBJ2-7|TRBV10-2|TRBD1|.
TGCGCCAGCAGTCGGACAGGGGGCCTTGGCGAGCAGTACTTC
CASSRTGGLGEQYF
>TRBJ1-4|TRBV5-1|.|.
TGCGCCAGCAGCCTCACTGGCAATGGTGAAAAACTGTTTTTT
CASSLTGNGEKLFF
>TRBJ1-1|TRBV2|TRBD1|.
TGTGCCAGCAGTAAAGAAACACCCCGGACAGGGAGTGAAGCTTTCTTT
CASSKETPRTGSEAFF
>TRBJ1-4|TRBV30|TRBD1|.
TGTGCCTTTGGACAGGGTCAAAATGAAAAACTGTTTTTT
CAFGQGQNEKLFF
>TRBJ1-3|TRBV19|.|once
TGTGCCAGTAGTACGTATACTATCCTTCCTGGAAACACCATATATTTT
CASSTYTILPGNTIYF
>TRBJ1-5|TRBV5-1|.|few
TGCGCCAGCAGCTTGCAAGGCGGCAGCAATCAGCCCCAGCATTTT
CASSLQGGSNQPQHF
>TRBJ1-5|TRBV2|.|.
TGTGCCAGCGCCACCCAGGGGAATAGCAATCAGCCCCAGCATTTT
CASATQGNSNQPQHF